A single T cell receptor beta chain is shown here with its context. The antigen is not known. The data belong to a study of CD4 T cells in relation to SARS-CoV-2 and coronaviruses. Whole-study context: TCR beta CDR3s were sequenced after roughly ten-day antigen culture of PBMCs. No peptide or an HIV-1 Nef peptide pool served as negative control.

Study results and caveats: In around 60% of donors, memory CD4+ clonotypes crossrecognized SARS-CoV-2 and at least one common cold coronavirus spike.

CDR3 length: 17 residues. The V and J ends lost 3 bases and 2 bases, in that order; junction bases with no gene match: 12. CDR1 is SGHTA and CDR2 is FQGNSA in the germline V gene. Sequencing was performed with immunoSEQ multiplex PCR; in TCRdb, only in-frame clones are kept and a portion is missing. Of 20,000 or so clones listed, about 80% are singletons. The unexposed donors gave CD4+ T cells in about 2011-2018, prior to COVID-19. The cells were cultured for 9 to 11 days before CD4+ T cells were isolated. Cells permitting, SARS-CoV-2 S/N and four cold-coronavirus spikes were tested on unexposed-donor CD4+ T cells.

The sequencing sample was made of CD4+ T cells from PBMCs, cultured in vitro. The V and J genes are TRBV7-2 and TRBJ2-5, with 7 nucleotides matching TRBD2. The receptor was derived from a human donor in good health. CDR3 sequence reads: CASSLAPGGGTQETQYF. The CDR3, as DNA: TGTGCCAGCAGCTTGGCCCCCGGGGGAGGGACTCAAGAGACCCAGTACTTC.